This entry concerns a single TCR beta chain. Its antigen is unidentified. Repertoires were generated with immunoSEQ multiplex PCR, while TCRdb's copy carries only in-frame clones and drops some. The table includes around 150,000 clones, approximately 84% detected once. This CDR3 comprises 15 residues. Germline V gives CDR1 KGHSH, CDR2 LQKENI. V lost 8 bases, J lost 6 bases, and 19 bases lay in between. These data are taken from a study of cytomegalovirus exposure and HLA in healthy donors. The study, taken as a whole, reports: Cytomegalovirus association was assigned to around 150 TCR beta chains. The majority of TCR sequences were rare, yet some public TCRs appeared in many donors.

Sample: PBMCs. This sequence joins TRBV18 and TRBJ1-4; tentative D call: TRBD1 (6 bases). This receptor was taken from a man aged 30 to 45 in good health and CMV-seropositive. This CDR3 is CASASPAKGDEKLFF. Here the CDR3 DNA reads TGTGCCAGCGCCTCGCCAGCTAAGGGGGATGAAAAACTGTTTTTT.